These 25 T cell receptor beta chains originate from one sample sequenced in a study of PD-1 blockade in classical Hodgkin lymphoma. After autologous stem cell transplantation all patients relapsed, and prior brentuximab vedotin exposure differed between cohorts. The table came from immunoSEQ multiplex PCR; TCRdb's copy has only in-frame clones and leaves some out. The sample consists of tens of thousands of clones, approximately 88% of them appearing once. This specimen was peripheral blood mononuclear cells (PBMCs), taken at baseline. Every receptor here comes from a human donor with classical Hodgkin lymphoma.

This chain joins TRBV18 and TRBJ1-1; D not resolved. The V gene's germline CDR1 is KGHSH and CDR2 LQKENI. V lost 1 base, J lost 1 base, and 7 bases lay in between. The CDR3 runs 14 residues. The CDR3 DNA reads as TGTGCCAGCTCACCACAGGACGAGAACACTGAAGCTTTCTTT. The encoded protein is CASSPQDENTEAFF.

V is TRBV7-2 and J is TRBJ1-5; D is uncertain. Germline assignment: CDR1 SGHTA and CDR2 FQGNSA. With 5 bases removed from V and 0 bases from J, the gap between germline ends came to 17 bases. The CDR3 runs to 17 residues. CDR3 in amino acids: CASSPRADLYSNQPQHF. CDR3 DNA: TGTGCCAGCAGCCCCCGGGCCGACCTCTATAGCAATCAGCCCCAGCATTTT.

The gene calls are TRBV28 and TRBJ1-4; D is uncertain. With 3 bases removed from V and 1 base from J, the gap between germline ends came to 9 bases. The CDR3 covers 15 residues. Germline V gene data show CDR1 as MDHEN and CDR2 as SYDVKM. CDR3 DNA sequence: TGTGCCAGCAGTTTTCACGGGTTAACTAATGAAAAACTGTTTTTT. Protein sequence: CASSFHGLTNEKLFF.

The rearrangement uses TRBV19 and TRBJ1-2; no definite D call. V gave up 5 bases and J gave up 1 base, with 8 bases separating them. CDR1 LNHDA and CDR2 SQIVND come from the germline V gene (reference sequence). The CDR3 sequence is 13 residues long. CDR3 nucleotides: TGTGCCAGTAGTGAGGGTTTTAACTATGGCTACACCTTC. It yields the protein CASSEGFNYGYTF.

V and J are TRBV7-4 and TRBJ2-7; either TRBD1 or TRBD2 may fit D (8 bases each). V was cut by 5 bases and J by 0 bases, with 23 bases left in between. Germline V gene data show CDR1 as SGHVT and CDR2 as SQSDAQ. The length of the CDR3 is 18 residues. The CDR3 spells CASSRDRGALAASYEQYF. CDR3 DNA: TGTGCCAGCAGCCGCGACAGGGGCGCACTAGCGGCCTCCTACGAGCAGTACTTC.

The gene calls are TRBV19 and TRBJ2-7, with 7 bases aligning to TRBD2. The J segment lost 2 bases and the V segment lost 11 bases, leaving 15 bases of the junction unmatched. Germline values: CDR1 LNHDA, CDR2 SQIVND (reference sequence). The CDR3 is made up of 15 amino acids. The CDR3 nucleotides read TGTGCCGGCCCCCAGCGGGGACGTCTAACCTACGAGCAGTACTTC. Translation gives CAGPQRGRLTYEQYF.

The genes are TRBV4-1 and TRBJ2-1; 7 nucleotides match TRBD2. There are 15 residues in the CDR3. Losses at the gene ends were 2 bases for V and 7 bases for J; bases not matched to a gene: 8. Germline lookup yields CDR1 MGHRA and CDR2 YSYEKL. The CDR3 DNA sequence: TGCGCCAGCAGCCAATTGGGTCCTAGCGGAAATGAGCAGTTCTTC. It encodes CASSQLGPSGNEQFF.

V is TRBV5-1 and J is TRBJ2-7, with TRBD2 matching over 11 bases. Unmatched junction bases numbered 14, after V lost 4 bases and J lost 2 bases. The CDR3 runs to 18 residues. CDR1 is SGHRS, CDR2 YFSETQ, per germline. CDR3 region: CASSPNLAGGQTPYEQYF. In DNA form, the CDR3 reads TGCGCCAGCAGCCCCAACCTAGCGGGAGGACAAACGCCCTACGAGCAGTACTTC.

This clone was picked up a small number of times. In nucleotides, the CDR3 is TGTGCCAGCAGTTGGACGGACAGGGGTGTTTTGGGCTACACCTTC. Translating gives CASSWTDRGVLGYTF. The V and J genes are TRBV6-5 and TRBJ1-2; TRBD1 matches at 9 bases. CDR3 length: 15 amino acids. Trimming at V came to 4 bases and at J to 8 bases, leaving 11 bases not matched to a gene. The V gene's germline CDR1 is MNHEY and CDR2 SVGAGI.

This rearrangement joins TRBV11-2 to TRBJ2-5; D possibly matches TRBD1 or TRBD2 (6 bases each). Trimming removed 4 bases from V and 5 bases from J, with 14 bases in between. CDR3 length equals 14 residues. Per the germline V gene, CDR1 is SGHAT and CDR2 is FQNNGV. The CDR3 region has the DNA TGTGCCAGCAGCTCTCTCCGGGGGCGGGAGACCCAGTACTTC. Translation gives CASSSLRGRETQYF. The variable domain in full, with the rest retrieved from reference TRBV11-2 and TRBJ2-5, is EAGVAQSPRYKIIEKRQSVAFWCNPISGHATLYWYQQILGQGPKLLIQFQNNGVVDDSQLPKDRFSAERLKGVDSTLKIQPAKLEDSAVYLCASSSLRGRETQYFGPGTRLLVL.

V usage is TRBV27 and J usage is TRBJ2-3, with no clear D. Trimming cost V 3 bases and J 4 bases, with 5 bases left between them. The germline CDR1 and CDR2 sequences are MNHEY and SMNVEV (reference sequence). The CDR3 totals 12 residues. CDR3 nucleotides: TGTGCCAGCAGTTTTCACCCAGATACGCAGTATTTT. This sequence encodes CASSFHPDTQYF.

The chain joins TRBV5-1 to TRBJ2-1, with D possibly TRBD2 on 6 matching bases. Trimming stripped 4 bases from V and 8 bases from J, with 16 bases between. Germline V gives CDR1 SGHRS, CDR2 YFSETQ. The CDR3 has 14 residues. In DNA, the CDR3 is TGCGCCAGCAGCCCCCTAATCCCTAGCGATGAGCAGTTCTTC. It yields the protein CASSPLIPSDEQFF.

The chain uses TRBV28 and TRBJ1-5; D not resolved. V lost 3 bases, J lost 0 bases, and 3 bases lay in between. Germline assignment: CDR1 MDHEN and CDR2 SYDVKM. The CDR3 runs to 13 residues. CDR3 in DNA: TGTGCCAGCAGTTTGGTTAGCAATCAGCCCCAGCATTTT. It yields the protein CASSLVSNQPQHF.

This rearrangement joins TRBV10-3 to TRBJ1-4, with TRBD1 matching 9 bases. The CDR3 is 16 residues long. CDR1 is ENHRY, CDR2 SYGVKD, per germline. Unmatched junction bases numbered 16, after V lost 3 bases and J lost 14 bases. Here the CDR3 reads CAISEGDRVLVSPLFF. CDR3 in DNA: TGTGCCATCAGTGAAGGGGACAGGGTTTTGGTTTCTCCGCTGTTTTTT.

The V gene is TRBV29-1, the J gene TRBJ1-5, with a possible D match to TRBD1 (5 bases). Looked up from germline, CDR1 is SQVTM and CDR2 is ANQGSEA. The length of the CDR3 is 14 residues. Trimming pared 6 bases from V and 0 bases from J, leaving 12 bases between. The CDR3 loop is CSVGSGVSNQPQHF. The DNA of the CDR3 is TGCAGCGTCGGGTCGGGGGTTAGCAATCAGCCCCAGCATTTT.

The chain employs TRBV4-2 and TRBJ2-1; no reliable D call. The CDR3 has 13 residues. Looked up from germline, CDR1 is LGHNA and CDR2 is YNFKEQ. Between the trimmed V and J ends, which lost 0 bases and 13 bases, there was a span of 13 bases. Here the CDR3 DNA reads TGTGCCAGCAGCCAAGATTACGCAACTGTCCAGTTCTTC. It specifies CASSQDYATVQFF.

V and J are TRBV19 and TRBJ1-2, with a weak D call TRBD1 (6 bases). The CDR3 totals 14 residues. CDR1 and CDR2 from the germline V gene are LNHDA and SQIVND (reference sequence). V gave up 6 bases and J gave up 4 bases, with 15 bases separating them. CDR3 sequence (DNA): TGTGCCAGTAGCACCTCAGGGGCCCTCTATGGCTACACCTTC. This codes for CASSTSGALYGYTF.

This chain joins TRBV6-1 and TRBJ2-5; D is perhaps TRBD2 (5 bases). This CDR3 comprises 15 residues. Germline-derived CDR1 and CDR2 are MNHNS and SASEGT. Trimming shortened V by 2 bases and J by 5 bases, and 15 bases separated the two germline ends. In DNA, the CDR3 is TGTGCCAGCAGTGAAATATTGTTGGAGCGGGAGACCCAGTACTTC. It yields the protein CASSEILLERETQYF.

This clone was observed once. The V and J genes are TRBV5-6 and TRBJ1-1; D is undetermined. Germline CDR1 is SGHDT and CDR2 is YYEEEE. The CDR3 runs 13 residues. V was pared by 0 bases and J by 11 bases, with 14 bases between. The CDR3 loop is CASSLASYHGAFF. DNA for the CDR3: TGTGCCAGCAGCTTGGCCAGTTACCACGGGGCTTTCTTT.

The CDR3 here is CASSLILNTEAFF. The CDR3 DNA reads as TGTGCCAGCAGCCTCATCCTGAACACTGAAGCTTTCTTT. The chain employs TRBV6-5 and TRBJ1-1; D call uncertain. The CDR3 totals 13 residues. The V end lost 6 bases, the J end lost 0 bases, and 8 bases lay between the germline ends. CDR1 is MNHEY, CDR2 SVGAGI, per germline.

The V and J genes are TRBV7-9 and TRBJ2-1, with D possibly being TRBD2 (6 bases). Germline loops: CDR1 SEHNR, CDR2 FQNEAQ (reference sequence). CDR3 length: 16 amino acids. The germline V and J ends were trimmed by 3 bases and 5 bases, with 17 bases remaining between them. DNA for the CDR3: TGTGCCAGCAGCTTGGATCTAGCGCCCCTTAACAATGAGCAGTTCTTC. Protein sequence: CASSLDLAPLNNEQFF.

The rearrangement uses TRBV5-1 and TRBJ2-5; TRBD1 or TRBD2 may be the D gene (5 bases each). The CDR3 contains 15 residues. Germline V gene data show CDR1 as SGHRS and CDR2 as YFSETQ. V was cut by 4 bases and J by 5 bases, with 18 bases left in between. In DNA, the CDR3 is TGCGCCAGCAGCCGATCGAGCCTTGGGGGTGAGACCCAGTACTTC. This translates into CASSRSSLGGETQYF.

CDR3: CASSYSIGQNYGYTF. In nucleotides, the CDR3 is TGTGCCAGCAGTTACTCGATCGGCCAGAACTATGGCTACACCTTC. J is TRBJ1-2 and V is TRBV6-5, with D uncertain. CDR1 is MNHEY, CDR2 SVGAGI, per germline. Trimming stripped 0 bases from V and 2 bases from J, with 10 bases between. The length of the CDR3 is 15 residues.

This clone was seen at least ten times. The chain carries TRBV27 and TRBJ2-7; possible D gene TRBD1, 5 bases. CDR1 and CDR2 (germline): MNHEY, SMNVEV (reference sequence). There are 13 residues in the CDR3. The germline V and J ends were trimmed by 3 bases and 5 bases, with 11 bases remaining between them. This CDR3 reads CASSFFGAHEQYF. In nucleotides, the CDR3 is TGTGCCAGCAGTTTTTTTGGGGCCCACGAGCAGTACTTC.

The rearrangement joins TRBV10-3 to TRBJ2-1; 13 positions match TRBD2. CDR3 length: 15 residues. J lost 7 bases, V lost 2 bases, and 2 bases had no gene match. Germline V gene lookup returns CDR1 ENHRY and CDR2 SYGVKD. CDR3 sequence: CAISERTSGRNEQFF. CDR3 in DNA: TGTGCCATCAGTGAGCGGACTAGCGGGAGAAATGAGCAGTTCTTC.